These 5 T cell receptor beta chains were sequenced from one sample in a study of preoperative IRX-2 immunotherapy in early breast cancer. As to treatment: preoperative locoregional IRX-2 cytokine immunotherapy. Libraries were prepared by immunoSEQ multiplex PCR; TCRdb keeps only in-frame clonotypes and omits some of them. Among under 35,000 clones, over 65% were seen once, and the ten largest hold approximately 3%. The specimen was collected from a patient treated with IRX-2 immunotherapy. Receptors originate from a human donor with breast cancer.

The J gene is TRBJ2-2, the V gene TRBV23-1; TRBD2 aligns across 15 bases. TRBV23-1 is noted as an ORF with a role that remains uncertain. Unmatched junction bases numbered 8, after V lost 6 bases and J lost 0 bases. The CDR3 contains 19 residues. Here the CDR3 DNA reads TGCGCCAGCAGCCCGGGACTAGCGGGAGGTCCCGCGAACACCGGGGAGCTGTTTTTT. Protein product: CASSPGLAGGPANTGELFF.

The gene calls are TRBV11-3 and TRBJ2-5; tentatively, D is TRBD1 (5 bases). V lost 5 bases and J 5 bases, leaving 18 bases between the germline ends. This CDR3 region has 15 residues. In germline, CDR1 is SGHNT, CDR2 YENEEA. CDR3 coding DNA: TGTGCCAGCAGCAAAACTTCAGGGATATTGGAGACCCAGTACTTC. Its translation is CASSKTSGILETQYF.

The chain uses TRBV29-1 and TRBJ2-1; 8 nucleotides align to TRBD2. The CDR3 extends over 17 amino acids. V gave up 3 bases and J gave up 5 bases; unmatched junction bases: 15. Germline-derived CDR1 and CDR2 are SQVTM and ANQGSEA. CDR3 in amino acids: CSVDESGSFLSDNEQFF. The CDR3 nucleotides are TGCAGCGTTGATGAAAGCGGGAGCTTCCTATCCGACAATGAGCAGTTCTTC.

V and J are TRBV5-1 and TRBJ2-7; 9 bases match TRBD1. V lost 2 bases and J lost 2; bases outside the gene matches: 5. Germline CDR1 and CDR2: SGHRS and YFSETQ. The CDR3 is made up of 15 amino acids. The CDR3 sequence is CASSFRQGGAYEQYF. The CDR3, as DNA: TGCGCCAGCAGCTTCCGACAGGGGGGCGCCTACGAGCAGTACTTC.

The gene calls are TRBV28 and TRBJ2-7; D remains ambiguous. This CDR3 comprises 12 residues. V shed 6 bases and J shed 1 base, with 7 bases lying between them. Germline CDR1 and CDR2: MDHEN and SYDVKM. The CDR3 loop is CASSRDSYEQYF. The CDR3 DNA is TGTGCCAGCAGCAGAGATTCCTACGAGCAGTACTTC.